What follows are 6 T cell receptor beta chains derived from one specimen sequenced in a study of Ad26.COV2.S vaccination and SARS-CoV-2 variants. Method: immunoSEQ multiplex PCR; TCRdb's copy keeps in-frame clones and lacks some. Of about 140,000 clones in the sample, just over 85% were seen once. The sample was peripheral blood, taken after recovery from COVID-19. These receptors were collected from a human donor who had recovered from COVID-19.

The rearrangement uses TRBV30 and TRBJ1-2; tentative D call: TRBD1 (5 bases). V lost 7 bases, J lost 2 bases, and 26 bases lay in between. This CDR3 comprises 17 residues. Germline V gene sequence: CDR1 GTSNPN, CDR2 SVGIG (reference sequence). The chain's CDR3 is CASYGLAAWGENYGYTF. In DNA, the CDR3 is TGTGCCTCCTACGGGTTGGCAGCATGGGGGGAAAACTATGGCTACACCTTC.

This chain uses TRBV13 with TRBJ1-4; unclear D gene. Germline V lookup: CDR1 PRHDT, CDR2 FYEKMQ (reference sequence). V shed 6 bases and J shed 5 bases, with 13 bases lying between them. The CDR3 is 14 amino acids. The CDR3 DNA is TGTGCCAGCAGACTCGCAGGCTCCAATGAAAAACTGTTTTTT. This translates into CASRLAGSNEKLFF.

This sequence joins TRBV5-1 and TRBJ2-1; 7 bases line up with TRBD1. The V gene's germline CDR1 is SGHRS and CDR2 YFSETQ. The CDR3 is 16 amino acids. The ends lost 4 bases at V and 5 bases at J; junction bases unmatched: 12. CDR3 sequence (DNA): TGCGCCAGCAGCCCGCCGACAGGGACCGTAGACAATGAGCAGTTCTTC. This encodes CASSPPTGTVDNEQFF.

The chain is built from TRBV28 and TRBJ2-5; 8 nucleotides line up with TRBD1. The CDR3 loop spans 14 amino acids. V was clipped by 3 bases and J by 5 bases; unmatched bases: 5. Germline V gene sequence: CDR1 MDHEN, CDR2 SYDVKM. The DNA for the CDR3 is TGTGCCAGCAGTTTTTTACAGGGGGGTGAGACCCAGTACTTC. Its translation: CASSFLQGGETQYF. Full variable domain (rest looked up from reference TRBV28 and TRBJ2-5): DVKVTQSSRYLVKRTGEKVFLECVQDMDHENMFWYRQDPGLGLRLIYFSYDVKMKEKGDIPEGYSVSREKKERFSLILESASTNQTSMYLCASSFLQGGETQYFGPGTRLLVL.

V gene TRBV19 combines with J gene TRBJ1-1; D remains unclear. This CDR3 is built from 12 residues. Germline lookup yields CDR1 LNHDA and CDR2 SQIVND (reference sequence). V was trimmed by 6 bases and J by 1 base, leaving 6 bases between them. The CDR3 reads CASSRGNTEAFF. Here the CDR3 DNA reads TGTGCCAGTAGCCGGGGGAACACTGAAGCTTTCTTT.

The rearrangement joins TRBV7-2 to TRBJ1-1; D gene uncertain. This CDR3 is 15 amino acids long. Germline assignment: CDR1 SGHTA and CDR2 FQGNSA. The V end lost 2 bases, the J end lost 1 base, and 11 bases lay between the germline ends. Written as DNA, the CDR3 is TGTGCCAGCAGCTTACTGGGATCAAGGAACACTGAAGCTTTCTTT. Protein product: CASSLLGSRNTEAFF.